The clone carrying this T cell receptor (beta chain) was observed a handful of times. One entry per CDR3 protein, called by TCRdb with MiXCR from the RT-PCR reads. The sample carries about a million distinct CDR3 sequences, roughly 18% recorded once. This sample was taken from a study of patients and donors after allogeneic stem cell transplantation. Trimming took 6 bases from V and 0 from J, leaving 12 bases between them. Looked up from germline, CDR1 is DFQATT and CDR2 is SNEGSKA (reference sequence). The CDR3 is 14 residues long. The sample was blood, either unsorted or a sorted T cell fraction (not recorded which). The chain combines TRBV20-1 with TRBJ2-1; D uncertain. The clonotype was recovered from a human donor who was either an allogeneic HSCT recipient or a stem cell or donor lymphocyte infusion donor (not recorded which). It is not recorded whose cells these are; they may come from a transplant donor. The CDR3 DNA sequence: TGCAGTGCGCACAGCCCTAGCTCCTACAATGAGCAGTTCTTC. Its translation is CSAHSPSSYNEQFF.